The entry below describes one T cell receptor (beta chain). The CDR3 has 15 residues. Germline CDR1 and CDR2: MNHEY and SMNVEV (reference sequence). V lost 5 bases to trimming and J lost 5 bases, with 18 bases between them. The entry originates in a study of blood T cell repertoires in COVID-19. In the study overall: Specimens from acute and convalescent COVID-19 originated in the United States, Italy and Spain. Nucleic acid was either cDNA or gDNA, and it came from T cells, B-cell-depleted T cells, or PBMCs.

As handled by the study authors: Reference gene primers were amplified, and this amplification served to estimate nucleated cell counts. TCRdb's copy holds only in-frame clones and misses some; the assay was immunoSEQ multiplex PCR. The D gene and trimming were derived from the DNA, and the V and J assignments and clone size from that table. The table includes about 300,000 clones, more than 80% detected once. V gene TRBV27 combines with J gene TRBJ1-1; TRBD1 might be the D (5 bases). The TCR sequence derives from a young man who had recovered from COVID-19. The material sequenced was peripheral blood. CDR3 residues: CASSAGGWGGTEAFF. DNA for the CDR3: TGTGCCAGCAGTGCCGGAGGGTGGGGGGGAACTGAAGCTTTCTTT.